This T cell receptor (beta chain) was obtained from a study of T cell responses to AZD1222 COVID-19 vaccine. Worth noting for this clone: Its antigen is unknown.

Overall study results and limits: Repertoires in all cases were sampled only once the peak T cell response had passed. Two AZD1222 administrations were followed by greater Spike-specific TCR breadth and depth. Baseline seropositivity characterized only a handful of AZD1222 recipients. Among the donors, most were white British and more were female, and clonal diversity was possibly underestimated.

This CDR3 is 16 amino acids long. Germline V gives CDR1 SQVTM, CDR2 ANQGSEA. The germline V and J ends were trimmed by 4 bases and 2 bases, with 21 bases remaining between them. This table comes from immunoSEQ multiplex PCR, and its TCRdb copy is limited to in-frame clones, with some not included. The sample carries 130,000 or so clones, 91% recorded once. The V and J genes are TRBV29-1 and TRBJ2-7; the D gene is possibly TRBD2 (7 bases). Sequenced material: peripheral blood, taken on day 0 of AZD1222 vaccination. The source of this sequence is an adult in good health. Here the CDR3 reads CSVVGGRRGNPYEQYF. The CDR3 bases are TGCAGCGTTGTCGGGGGGCGCAGGGGAAACCCCTACGAGCAGTACTTC.